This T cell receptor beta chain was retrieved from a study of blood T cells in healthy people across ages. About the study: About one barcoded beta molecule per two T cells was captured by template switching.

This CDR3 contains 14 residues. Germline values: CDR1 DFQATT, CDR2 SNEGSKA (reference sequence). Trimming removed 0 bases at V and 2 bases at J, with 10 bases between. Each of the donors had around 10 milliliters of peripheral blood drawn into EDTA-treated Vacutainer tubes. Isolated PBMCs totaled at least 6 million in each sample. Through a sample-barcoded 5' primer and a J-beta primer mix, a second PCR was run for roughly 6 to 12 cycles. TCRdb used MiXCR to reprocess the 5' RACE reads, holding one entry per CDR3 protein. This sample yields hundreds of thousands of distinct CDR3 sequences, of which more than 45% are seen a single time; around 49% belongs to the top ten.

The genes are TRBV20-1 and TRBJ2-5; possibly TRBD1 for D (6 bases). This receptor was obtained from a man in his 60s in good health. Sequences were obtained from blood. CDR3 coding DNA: TGCAGTGCTAGAGATGTTAGGGGGCAAGAGACCCAGTACTTC. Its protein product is CSARDVRGQETQYF.